The clone carrying this TCR beta chain was observed a single time. This entry is derived from a study of shared clonotypes between healthy human individuals. Method: immunoSEQ multiplex PCR; TCRdb's copy keeps in-frame clones and lacks some. The sample has about 120,000 clones, about 70% seen once. V lost 0 bases and J 3 bases, leaving 15 bases between the germline ends. Germline assignment: CDR1 SGHNT and CDR2 YYREEE (reference sequence). This CDR3 has 16 amino acids. V and J are TRBV5-4 and TRBJ1-2, with D possibly TRBD1 on 6 matching bases. The sample consisted of memory CD8+ T cells sorted from blood. Subset here: CD45RO+ cells pooled with CCR7-negative TemRA cells. This TCR came from a woman aged 30 to 39 in good health. The chain's CDR3 is CASSLAYRDIYYGYTF. The CDR3 nucleotides are TGTGCCAGCAGCTTGGCGTACAGGGATATTTACTATGGCTACACCTTC.